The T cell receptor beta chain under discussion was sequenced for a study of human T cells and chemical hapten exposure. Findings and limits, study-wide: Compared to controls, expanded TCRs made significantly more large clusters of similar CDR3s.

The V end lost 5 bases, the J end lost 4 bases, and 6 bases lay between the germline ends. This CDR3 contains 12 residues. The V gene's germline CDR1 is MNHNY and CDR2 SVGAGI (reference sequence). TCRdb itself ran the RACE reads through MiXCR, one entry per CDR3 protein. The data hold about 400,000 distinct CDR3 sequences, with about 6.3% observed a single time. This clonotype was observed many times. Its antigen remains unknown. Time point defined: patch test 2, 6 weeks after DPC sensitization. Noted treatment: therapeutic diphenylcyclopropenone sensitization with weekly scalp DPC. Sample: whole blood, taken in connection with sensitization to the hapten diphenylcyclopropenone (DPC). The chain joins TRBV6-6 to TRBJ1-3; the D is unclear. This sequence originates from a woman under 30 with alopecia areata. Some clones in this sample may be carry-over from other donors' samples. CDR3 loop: CASSTTGNTIYF. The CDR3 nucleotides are TGTGCCAGCAGTACGACAGGAAACACCATATATTTT.